These T cell receptor beta chains were read from a single sample in a study of shared clonotypes between healthy human individuals. Using immunoSEQ multiplex PCR, the repertoire was profiled, and TCRdb retains in-frame clones only, with some absent. The profile shows 550,000 to 850,000 clones, roughly two thirds of them singletons. The sequenced material came from memory CD4+ T cells sorted from blood. These receptors were taken from a woman aged 30 to 39 in good health. Each CDR3 is given with its conserved first and last residue. Each record gives: V gene, J gene, D gene, clone size, CDR3 DNA, CDR3 protein. D genes are given only for firm matches. Some rows have no size entry. The others give once, few or many, or a class for an expanded clone.

TRBV29-1	TRBJ1-2	-	-	TGCAGCGTTAGGGTGGACTATGGCTACACCTTC	CSVRVDYGYTF
TRBV18	TRBJ1-1	TRBD1	-	TGTGCCAGCTCACCACGTGGACAGGGGTTGGGCACTGAAGCTTTCTTT	CASSPRGQGLGTEAFF
TRBV7-6	TRBJ1-1	TRBD1	-	TGTGCCAGCAGCCACAGACAGGGGAAGGCGACTGAAGCTTTCTTT	CASSHRQGKATEAFF
TRBV7-2	TRBJ2-1	TRBD2	few	TGTGCCAGCAGCTCGACTAGCGGGAGGGGGGCTGAGCAGTTCTTC	CASSSTSGRGAEQFF
TRBV20-1	TRBJ1-1	-	few	TGCAGTGCTAGGACAGGAGCTGAAGCTTTCTTT	CSARTGAEAFF
TRBV5-1	TRBJ1-1	TRBD1	-	TGCGCCAGCACCTCCGGGACAGTTTTAACCGGGACTGAAGCTTTCTTT	CASTSGTVLTGTEAFF
TRBV19	TRBJ1-1	-	once	TGTGCCAGTAGTATAGGAGGGACGCTCAACACTGAAGCTTTCTTT	CASSIGGTLNTEAFF
TRBV11-2	TRBJ2-7	TRBD2	-	TGTGCCAGCAGCCTGGGGACTAGCGGGATATTCTTCTACGAGCAGTACTTC	CASSLGTSGIFFYEQYF
TRBV18	TRBJ2-7	TRBD2	few	TGTGCCAGCTCACCAGGCGGGAGTCCCTACGAGCAGTACTTC	CASSPGGSPYEQYF
TRBV6-5	TRBJ1-1	-	-	TGTGCCAGCAGTTACTCGATAGGTCAGAACACTGAAGCTTTCTTT	CASSYSIGQNTEAFF
TRBV27	TRBJ2-1	TRBD2	-	TGTGCCAGCAGCAAACTAGCGGGAGCTCACAATGAGCAGTTCTTC	CASSKLAGAHNEQFF